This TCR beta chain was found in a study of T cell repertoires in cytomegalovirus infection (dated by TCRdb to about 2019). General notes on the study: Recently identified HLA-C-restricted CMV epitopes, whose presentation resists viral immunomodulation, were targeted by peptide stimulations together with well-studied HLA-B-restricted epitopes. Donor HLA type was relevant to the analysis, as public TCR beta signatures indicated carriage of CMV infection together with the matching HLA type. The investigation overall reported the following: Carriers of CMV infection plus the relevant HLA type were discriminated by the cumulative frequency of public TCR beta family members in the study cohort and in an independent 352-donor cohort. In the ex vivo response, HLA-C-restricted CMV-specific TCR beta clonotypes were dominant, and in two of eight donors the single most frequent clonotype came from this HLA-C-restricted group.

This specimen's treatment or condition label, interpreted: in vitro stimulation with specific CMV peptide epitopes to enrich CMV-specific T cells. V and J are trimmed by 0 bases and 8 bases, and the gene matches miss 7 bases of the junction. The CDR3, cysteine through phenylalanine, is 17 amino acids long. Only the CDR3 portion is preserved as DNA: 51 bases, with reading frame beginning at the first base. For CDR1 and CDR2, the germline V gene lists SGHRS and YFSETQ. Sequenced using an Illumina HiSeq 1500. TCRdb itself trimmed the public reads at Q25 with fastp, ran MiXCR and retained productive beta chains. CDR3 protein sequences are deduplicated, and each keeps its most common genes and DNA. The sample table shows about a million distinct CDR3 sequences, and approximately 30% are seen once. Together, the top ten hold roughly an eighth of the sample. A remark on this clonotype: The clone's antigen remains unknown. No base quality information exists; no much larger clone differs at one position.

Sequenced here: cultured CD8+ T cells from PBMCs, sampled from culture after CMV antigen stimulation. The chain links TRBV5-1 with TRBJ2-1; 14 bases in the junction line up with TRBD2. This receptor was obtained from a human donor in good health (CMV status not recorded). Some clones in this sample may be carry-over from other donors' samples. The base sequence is TGCGCCAGCAGCTTGGGACTAGCGGGGGGGCCTCAGGATGAGCAGTTCTTC. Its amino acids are CASSLGLAGGPQDEQFF.